The clone carrying this T cell receptor beta chain was detected ten times or more. Trimming took off 0 bases at V and 1 base at J, with 9 bases between the two ends. The germline gives CDR1 MNHEY, CDR2 SVGAGI. This CDR3 has 15 amino acids. The sample originates from a study of regulatory T cells in long-lasting Graves disease. Time point meaning: newly diagnosed GD, antithyroid drugs for less than 3 months. Scientists built the TCR library using RNA that was extracted from PBMCs. In building TCR beta libraries, iRepertoire HTBI primers were used together with Arm-PCR of CDR3 regions. TCRdb analysed the multiplex PCR reads with MiXCR anew, one entry per CDR3 protein. Of 360,000 or so distinct CDR3 sequences listed, around 15% are singletons. The same sample was also used in a study of T cells in Graves' hyperthyroidism and ophthalmopathy. That report notes: The primer set for the first-round RT-PCR of the TCR CDR3 was HTBI.

This chain links TRBV6-5 with TRBJ2-5; D uncertain. The input for sequencing was peripheral blood mononuclear cells (PBMCs), taken at new diagnosis, from a patient treated with antithyroid drugs. The receptor was derived from a woman aged 18-35 years with Graves disease. CDR3 DNA: TGTGCCAGCAGTTACTCGGCAGGCGTCCAAGAGACCCAGTACTTC. Its protein is CASSYSAGVQETQYF.